This T cell receptor (beta chain) was captured by sequencing in a study of Graves' ophthalmopathy and Graves' hyperthyroidism. Overall study: Before any treatment, peripheral blood was taken at the initial diagnosis.

A duration under 3 months, NOSPECS ≥4, CAS ≥3 and moderate-to-severe activity characterized the donors with ophthalmopathy. Pregnant or lactating patients and those with other autoimmune diseases or uncontrolled infections were excluded. This clonotype was detected many times. Its antigen is not known. This CDR3 comprises 12 residues. Germline assignment: CDR1 SQVTM and CDR2 ANQGSEA. V lost 4 bases to trimming and J lost 4 bases, with 7 bases between them. The study amplified TCR beta CDR3 regions using RNA transcripts. HTBI primers served in a first-round RT-PCR, which a second-round multiplex PCR followed. TCRdb ran MiXCR on the multiplex PCR reads and lists one entry per CDR3 protein. The sample carries over 200,000 distinct CDR3 sequences, approximately 29% recorded once. The study's findings and limits: Blood repertoires reportedly contained most expanded thyroid clonotypes above 0.001 frequency.

The chain is built from TRBV29-1 and TRBJ2-2; possibly TRBD1 or TRBD2 for D (5 bases each). The clonotype was recovered from a man aged 45 to 65 with Graves' ophthalmopathy. Sequenced material: peripheral blood. The DNA for the CDR3 is TGCAGCGTTGCCGGGGCCACCGGGGAGCTGTTTTTT. Its translation is CSVAGATGELFF.